The present T cell receptor beta chain was sequenced within a study of hypomethylating agent response in myelodysplastic syndrome. Study-level information: Patients with myelodysplastic syndrome were under ten male and 2 female. Whole-study results and caveats: This small study analyzed only 11 patients.

The table came from immunoSEQ multiplex PCR; TCRdb's copy has only in-frame clones and leaves some out. The sample contains roughly 1,200 clones, under 90% of which appear only once. On this clone itself: Its antigen is currently unknown.

Trimming took 6 bases from V and 5 from J; bases not matched to a gene: 13. The CDR3 loop spans 16 amino acids. Germline CDR1 and CDR2: SNHLY and FYNNEI. This material consisted of bone marrow, taken before or after starting hypomethylating agent treatment for myelodysplastic syndrome (not recorded which). This clonotype was obtained from a human donor with myelodysplastic syndrome. V usage is TRBV2 and J usage is TRBJ2-5, with 9 bases aligning to TRBD2. The CDR3 loop is CASRGVVTSGAETQYF. The CDR3, as DNA: TGTGCCAGCAGGGGGGTCGTGACTAGCGGCGCGGAGACCCAGTACTTC. The whole variable domain, filled in from reference TRBV2 and TRBJ2-5, reads EPEVTQTPSHQVTQMGQEVILRCVPISNHLYFYWYRQILGQKVEFLVSFYNNEISEKSEIFDDQFSVERPDGSNFTLKIRSTKLEDSAMYFCASRGVVTSGAETQYFGPGTRLLVL.